A single sample is the source of the 31 T cell receptor beta chains below, sequenced in a study of shared clonotypes between healthy human individuals. The data were produced by immunoSEQ multiplex PCR, yet TCRdb's version contains in-frame clones alone and is incomplete. The data show more than 2 million clones, around 96% seen once. In the naive CD8 group, cells lacked CD45RO and were positively selected for CCR7, so terminally differentiated effector memory CD45RA+ cells were left out. Material: naive CD8+ T cells sorted from blood. These receptor sequences come from a young man in good health.

V gene TRBV14 combines with J gene TRBJ2-7, with D perhaps TRBD1 (5 bases). Looked up from germline, CDR1 is SGHDN and CDR2 is FVKESK. V lost 6 bases and J lost 0, with 15 bases in between. The CDR3 loop spans 15 amino acids. The chain's CDR3 is CASSKTDSYSYEQYF. The CDR3 coding sequence is TGTGCCAGCAGTAAAACTGACAGTTACTCCTACGAGCAGTACTTC. Drawing the rest from reference TRBV14 and TRBJ2-7, the complete variable domain is EAGVTQFPSHSVIEKGQTVTLRCDPISGHDNLYWYRRVMGKEIKFLLHFVKESKQDESGMPNNRFLAERTGGTYSTLKVQPAELEDSGVYFCASSKTDSYSYEQYFGPGTRLTVT.

In DNA, the CDR3 is TGTGCCAGCGGATTGTCGGATGAGCAGTTCTTC. Protein sequence: CASGLSDEQFF. This chain connects TRBV7-6 to TRBJ2-1, with D uncertain. The V gene lost 8 bases and the J gene lost 8 bases, with 10 bases spanning the gap. Germline-derived CDR1 and CDR2 are SGHVS and FNYEAQ. CDR3 size: 11 residues.

The chain links TRBV4-1 to TRBJ1-2; 7 nucleotides line up with TRBD1. The CDR3 has 15 residues. Trimming cost V 4 bases and J 3 bases; bases outside gene matches: 8. CDR1 MGHRA and CDR2 YSYEKL come from the germline V gene. This chain's CDR3 is CASSRNRGSYYGYTF. CDR3 bases: TGCGCCAGCAGCCGGAACAGGGGTTCCTACTATGGCTACACCTTC.

This clone showed up just once. The V and J genes are TRBV5-1 and TRBJ2-1; 11 nucleotides line up with TRBD2. Germline V gene sequence: CDR1 SGHRS, CDR2 YFSETQ. V was pared by 4 bases and J by 6 bases, with 6 bases of the junction left unmatched. CDR3 size: 15 residues. In DNA form, the CDR3 reads TGCGCCAGCAGCCATACTAGCGGGGGAATCAATGAGCAGTTCTTC. Protein: CASSHTSGGINEQFF. Using reference TRBV5-1 and TRBJ2-1 for the parts outside the CDR3, the full variable domain is KAGVTQTPRYLIKTRGQQVTLSCSPISGHRSVSWYQQTPGQGLQFLFEYFSETQRNKGNFPGRFSGRQFSNSRSEMNVSTLELGDSALYLCASSHTSGGINEQFFGPGTRLTVL.

The V call is TRBV5-1, the J call TRBJ2-3; tentatively, D is TRBD1 (5 bases). Trimming cost V 1 base and J 2 bases, with 11 bases left between them. CDR1 is SGHRS, CDR2 YFSETQ, per germline. This CDR3 comprises 15 residues. The CDR3 sequence is CASSLPDTYTDTQYF. The CDR3 nucleotides are TGCGCCAGCAGCTTGCCGGACACATACACAGATACGCAGTATTTT.

V usage is TRBV27 and J usage is TRBJ2-1, with 7 bases lining up with TRBD2. Germline V gene data show CDR1 as MNHEY and CDR2 as SMNVEV (reference sequence). V shed 7 bases and J 8 bases; nucleotides not matched to a gene: 11. The CDR3 extends over 14 amino acids. CDR3: CASTERAGDDEQFF. CDR3 nucleotide sequence: TGTGCCAGCACCGAACGTGCGGGAGACGATGAGCAGTTCTTC.

The CDR3: CASSTRDTAYEQYF. In nucleotides, the CDR3 is TGTGCCAGCAGCACGAGGGACACCGCCTACGAGCAGTACTTC. The chain couples TRBV5-4 to TRBJ2-7; TRBD1 might be the D (6 bases). Germline loops: CDR1 SGHNT, CDR2 YYREEE (reference sequence). The CDR3 is 14 amino acids. Trimming removed 4 bases at V and 2 bases at J, with 13 bases between.

This sequence joins TRBV6-5 and TRBJ1-1; the D gene is possibly TRBD1 (6 bases). The V end was cut by 6 bases, the J end by 4 bases, with 15 bases between. The CDR3 contains 14 residues. Germline V CDR1 and CDR2: MNHEY, SVGAGI. CDR3 nucleotide sequence: TGTGCCAGCAGACCACAGGGAGGTAGCACTGAAGCTTTCTTT. Residues: CASRPQGGSTEAFF.

This clone was counted a single time. The V and J genes are TRBV6-1 and TRBJ2-7; D is ambiguous. Trimming took off 9 bases at V and 3 bases at J, with 18 bases between the two ends. The CDR3 contains 14 residues. CDR1 and CDR2 (germline): MNHNS, SASEGT. In nucleotides, the CDR3 is TGTGCCAGTACCCCGGACGTAGATAACTACGAGCAGTACTTC. Amino acids: CASTPDVDNYEQYF.

Comment on this clone: Other DNA sequences within the sample encode an identical CDR3. J is TRBJ2-2 and V is TRBV4-1; no definite D call. CDR1 and CDR2 from the germline V gene are MGHRA and YSYEKL. V was clipped by 0 bases and J by 6 bases, with 5 bases between them. This CDR3 region has 13 residues. In nucleotides, the CDR3 is TGCGCCAGCAGCCAAGATGTTGCCGGGGAGCTGTTTTTT. Its protein is CASSQDVAGELFF.

This clone was recorded once. V is TRBV19 and J is TRBJ2-7, with 8 bases that match TRBD1. The CDR3 has 14 residues. CDR1 and CDR2 from the germline V gene are LNHDA and SQIVND (reference sequence). V shed 5 bases and J 0 bases; nucleotides not matched to a gene: 3. The CDR3 nucleotides are TGTGCCAGTAGTTTCGGACAGGGCTCCTACGAGCAGTACTTC. Protein sequence: CASSFGQGSYEQYF.

The chain couples TRBV27 to TRBJ2-7; 9 nucleotides agree with TRBD1. The germline V gene encodes CDR1 MNHEY and CDR2 SMNVEV (reference sequence). This CDR3 contains 17 residues. V was clipped by 0 bases and J by 4 bases; unmatched bases: 10. The CDR3 DNA follows: TGTGCCAGCAGTTTATCCGGATTCTTGACAGGGGGGTACGAGCAGTACTTC. Its protein product is CASSLSGFLTGGYEQYF.

This clone has only one observation. The J gene is TRBJ1-4, the V gene TRBV7-6; perhaps TRBD1 as D (5 bases). The CDR3 loop spans 16 amino acids. Between the trimmed V and J ends, which lost 1 base and 8 bases, there was a span of 17 bases. Germline V gives CDR1 SGHVS, CDR2 FNYEAQ. Here the CDR3 DNA reads TGTGCCAGCAGCTTAGGCGTGGGACCAAGCGGGGAAAAACTGTTTTTT. This encodes CASSLGVGPSGEKLFF.

This chain links TRBV4-3 with TRBJ2-3, with D perhaps TRBD2 (5 bases). Trimming removed 0 bases from V and 0 bases from J, with 13 bases in between. The germline gives CDR1 LGHNA, CDR2 YSLEER. The CDR3 is made up of 17 amino acids. CDR3 region: CASSQDRETDSTDTQYF. The CDR3 DNA follows: TGCGCCAGCAGCCAAGATAGGGAGACTGACAGCACAGATACGCAGTATTTT.

The J gene is TRBJ1-3, the V gene TRBV2; TRBD1 is a possible D gene (6 bases). The CDR3 spans 18 residues. Per the germline V gene, CDR1 is SNHLY and CDR2 is FYNNEI. The V gene lost 8 bases and the J gene lost 0 bases, with 23 bases spanning the gap. The CDR3 coding sequence is TGTGCCAGCGAGGGGGAGACCCTTGGCACCGCCTCTGGAAACACCATATATTTT. Residues: CASEGETLGTASGNTIYF.

This sequence joins TRBV11-2 and TRBJ1-5, with D perhaps matching TRBD1 (5 bases). CDR3 length: 15 residues. Per the germline V gene, CDR1 is SGHAT and CDR2 is FQNNGV. Trimming stripped 1 base from V and 6 bases from J, with 13 bases between. This chain's CDR3 is CASSLGSGGVQPQHF. CDR3 DNA sequence: TGTGCCAGCAGCTTAGGGTCCGGGGGGGTTCAGCCCCAGCATTTT.

V and J are TRBV5-5 and TRBJ1-1, with D tentatively TRBD1 (5 bases). V was clipped by 4 bases and J by 0 bases, with 16 bases between them. CDR3 length: 16 residues. Germline V CDR1 and CDR2: SGHKS, YYEKEE (reference sequence). In DNA, the CDR3 is TGTGCCAGCAGCGCCCGGGACGGAACTATGAACACTGAAGCTTTCTTT. Translating gives CASSARDGTMNTEAFF.

The chain has TRBV4-1 and TRBJ2-7; 9 nucleotides line up with TRBD1. The CDR3 length is 15 residues. Trimming cost V 5 bases and J 3 bases; bases outside gene matches: 8. Germline lookup yields CDR1 MGHRA and CDR2 YSYEKL. This CDR3 reads CASSKRGDRVYEQYF. In DNA form, the CDR3 reads TGCGCCAGCAGCAAAAGAGGGGACAGGGTCTACGAGCAGTACTTC.

The chain carries TRBV7-9 and TRBJ2-7, with 7 bases that match TRBD1. The junction had 8 bases not matched to a gene; V was cut back by 2 bases and J by 4 bases. The germline V gene has CDR1 SEHNR and CDR2 FQNEAQ (reference sequence). This CDR3 comprises 15 residues. The CDR3 here is CASSLSGQEKYEQYF. The CDR3 DNA reads as TGTGCCAGCAGCTTAAGTGGACAGGAGAAGTACGAGCAGTACTTC.

The V call is TRBV11-2, the J call TRBJ1-2; a possible D gene is TRBD1 (5 bases). CDR1 is SGHAT and CDR2 is FQNNGV in the germline V gene. This CDR3 comprises 14 residues. With 4 bases removed from V and 1 base from J, the gap between germline ends came to 10 bases. DNA of the CDR3: TGTGCCAGCAGCTCAACGACAGTTAACTATGGCTACACCTTC. Encoded protein: CASSSTTVNYGYTF.

The J gene is TRBJ2-2, the V gene TRBV9; TRBD2 aligns across 7 bases. The CDR3 is 18 amino acids. Trimming took 3 bases from V and 7 from J; bases not matched to a gene: 18. The germline V gene encodes CDR1 SGDLS and CDR2 YYNGEE. CDR3 region: CASSANRGDLQFGGELFF. The DNA of the CDR3 is TGTGCCAGCAGCGCCAATCGGGGGGACCTACAATTTGGCGGGGAGCTGTTTTTT.

The chain recombines TRBV27 with TRBJ1-3, with 7 bases aligning to TRBD1. With 6 bases clipped from V and 4 bases from J, the junction kept 3 bases outside the gene matches. Looked up from germline, CDR1 is MNHEY and CDR2 is SMNVEV (reference sequence). The length of the CDR3 is 13 residues. The CDR3 is CASRDRPGNTIYF. The DNA for the CDR3 is TGTGCCAGCAGGGACAGGCCAGGAAACACCATATATTTT.

About this clone itself: Other DNA sequences of this sample code for an identical CDR3. The rearrangement uses TRBV11-2 and TRBJ2-3; D not certain. V was clipped by 5 bases and J by 0 bases, with 9 bases between them. CDR1 and CDR2 (germline): SGHAT, FQNNGV. The CDR3 length is 14 residues. The CDR3 reads CASSLDPSTDTQYF. In DNA form, the CDR3 reads TGTGCCAGCAGCCTCGACCCAAGCACAGATACGCAGTATTTT. The full variable domain, rest sourced from reference TRBV11-2 and TRBJ2-3, is EAGVAQSPRYKIIEKRQSVAFWCNPISGHATLYWYQQILGQGPKLLIQFQNNGVVDDSQLPKDRFSAERLKGVDSTLKIQPAKLEDSAVYLCASSLDPSTDTQYFGPGTRLTVL.

The V gene is TRBV7-2, the J gene TRBJ1-1, with a possible D match to TRBD1 (5 bases). The CDR3 sequence is 12 residues long. Trimming removed 1 base from V and 12 bases from J, with 12 bases in between. CDR1 is SGHTA, CDR2 FQGNSA, per germline. The CDR3 coding sequence is TGTGCCAGCAGCTTAGACCAGGGTCAGCCTTTCTTT. Translated, it gives CASSLDQGQPFF.

The CDR3 DNA sequence: TGTGCCATCACCGCCGGCGGGGAAAATTCACCCCTCCACTTT. Translation: CAITAGGENSPLHF. V is TRBV10-3 and J is TRBJ1-6; D not certain. The CDR3 totals 14 residues. Per the germline V gene, CDR1 is ENHRY and CDR2 is SYGVKD. The germline V and J ends were trimmed by 7 bases and 7 bases, with 14 bases remaining between them.

This chain links TRBV2 with TRBJ1-1; tentative D call: TRBD1 (6 bases). The CDR3 runs 12 residues. V lost 1 base and J lost 10, with 10 bases in between. Germline loops: CDR1 SNHLY, CDR2 FYNNEI. DNA for the CDR3: TGTGCCAGCAGTGAAGGGGCAGGGGCAGCTTTCTTT. It encodes CASSEGAGAAFF.

This chain uses TRBV5-1 with TRBJ1-1, with 9 nucleotides matching TRBD1. The junction had 2 bases not matched to a gene; V was cut back by 0 bases and J by 5 bases. The CDR3 consists of 14 residues. Germline V gene lookup returns CDR1 SGHRS and CDR2 YFSETQ. CDR3 sequence (DNA): TGCGCCAGCAGCTTGGTGACAGGGGGGACTGAAGCTTTCTTT. Encoded protein: CASSLVTGGTEAFF.

This clone has only a few counts. The V and J genes are TRBV7-9 and TRBJ1-1, with a weak D call TRBD1 (6 bases). With 5 bases removed from V and 5 bases from J, the gap between germline ends came to 18 bases. The CDR3 runs 15 residues. From germline, CDR1 is SEHNR and CDR2 FQNEAQ (reference sequence). CDR3 in amino acids: CASSPTTGGFTEAFF. The CDR3 DNA reads TGTGCCAGCAGCCCGACGACAGGTGGTTTTACTGAAGCTTTCTTT.

This clone appeared a single time. CDR3 nucleotides: TGCGCCAGCAGCCAAGATCCGACAGGGGAGATAGATACGCAGTATTTT. Protein: CASSQDPTGEIDTQYF. This chain joins TRBV4-3 and TRBJ2-3; 8 bases agree with TRBD1. Trimming at V came to 0 bases and at J to 5 bases, leaving 7 bases not matched to a gene. The CDR3 is 16 residues long. Looked up from germline, CDR1 is LGHNA and CDR2 is YSLEER.

This chain links TRBV7-8 with TRBJ1-5, with D unclear. Germline V gene sequence: CDR1 SGHVS, CDR2 FQNEAQ. This CDR3 has 15 amino acids. V was shortened by 1 base and J by 5 bases, with 12 bases between the two germline ends. Written as DNA, the CDR3 is TGTGCCAGCAGCTTAGGGGCAGGTCGGTATCAGCCCCAGCATTTT. Its translation: CASSLGAGRYQPQHF.

The chain employs TRBV13 and TRBJ2-7; a possible D gene is TRBD2 (7 bases). The CDR3 covers 15 residues. V lost 5 bases and J 2 bases, leaving 16 bases between the germline ends. Per germline, CDR1 PRHDT and CDR2 FYEKMQ (reference sequence). The CDR3 region has the DNA TGTGCCAGCAGCATTGGGAGGGGGTGGACCTACGAGCAGTACTTC. It yields the protein CASSIGRGWTYEQYF. The entire variable domain, with the rest obtained from reference TRBV13 and TRBJ2-7, is as follows: AAGVIQSPRHLIKEKRETATLKCYPIPRHDTVYWYQQGPGQDPQFLISFYEKMQSDKGSIPDRFSAQQFSDYHSELNMSSLELGDSALYFCASSIGRGWTYEQYFGPGTRLTVT.